These T cell receptor beta chains were read from a single sample in a study of T cells in Graves' hyperthyroidism and ophthalmopathy. Via MiXCR, TCRdb re-called the multiplex PCR reads, giving one row per CDR3 protein. Here the sample spans over 250,000 distinct CDR3 sequences, less than 30% being singletons. The sequenced material came from blood. The receptors originated from a man between 40 and 49 years old with Graves' hyperthyroidism that later progressed to Graves' ophthalmopathy. Both conserved end residues are part of each CDR3. The D gene is left open where the match is weak. Clone size is given for some rows only: seen once, a few or many times, or a class if the clone is expanded.

>many|TRBV7-4|TRBJ1-1|.
TGTGCCAGCAGCATCGGACGGGAGAACACTGAAGCTTTCTTT
CASSIGRENTEAFF
>few|TRBV6-2/TRBV6-3|TRBJ1-1|.
TGTGCCAGCAGTTACAGGGGGGCAGCTAACACTGAAGCTTTCTTT
CASSYRGAANTEAFF
>many|TRBV6-1|TRBJ2-5|.
TGTGCCAGCAGTGAAAGGGCAGAGACACAAGAGACCCAGTACTTC
CASSERAETQETQYF
>many|TRBV2|TRBJ1-1|TRBD1
TGTGCCAGCAGTTGGGACAGGGGGCAGGTTGGCACTGAAGCTTTCTTT
CASSWDRGQVGTEAFF
>.|TRBV2|TRBJ1-1|TRBD1
TGTGCCAGCAGTGAAAACGGACAGGGGGCCGCTGAAGCTTTCTTT
CASSENGQGAAEAFF
>many|TRBV30|TRBJ1-2|.
TGTGCCTGGAGCCCGGGGCAGCGCTATGGCTACACCTTC
CAWSPGQRYGYTF
>.|TRBV6-2/TRBV6-3|TRBJ2-5|TRBD2
TGTGCCAGCACCACAAAATCTAGGGCGGGAGGAGGGGAGACCCAGTACTTC
CASTTKSRAGGGETQYF
>.|TRBV12-3/TRBV12-4|TRBJ2-7|TRBD1
TGTGCCAGCAGAGATGACAGGGACGAGCAGTACTTC
CASRDDRDEQYF
>.|TRBV11-2|TRBJ1-3|TRBD1
TGTGCCAGCAGCCGTATCGGACAGGGGGCATCTGGAAACACCATATATTTT
CASSRIGQGASGNTIYF
>once|TRBV6-1|TRBJ2-7|TRBD1
TGTGCCACCCAGTCGGGACAGTTGTCCTACGAGCAGTACTTC
CATQSGQLSYEQYF
>many|TRBV7-9|TRBJ1-2|.
TGTGCCAGCAGCTGGACACAGGGACCTTATGGCTACACCTTC
CASSWTQGPYGYTF
>many|TRBV5-1|TRBJ1-2|.
TGCGCCAGCAGCTTGGACCGCGGCTACACCTTC
CASSLDRGYTF
>few|TRBV5-1|TRBJ2-5|TRBD1
TGCGCCAGCAGCCTCCGACAGGGTAGCCAAGAGACCCAGTACTTC
CASSLRQGSQETQYF
>many|TRBV5-1|TRBJ2-5|TRBD2
TGCGCCAGCAGCCGGACTAGCGGGACATTGGGAGAGACCCAGTACTTC
CASSRTSGTLGETQYF
>many|TRBV20-1|TRBJ2-7|.
TGCAGTGCTAGACATCAGGGAACCTACGAGCAGTACTTC
CSARHQGTYEQYF
>many|TRBV11-2|TRBJ1-1|.
TGTGCCAGCAGCTTAGAGGCAAGACCTAAAGCTTTCTTT
CASSLEARPKAFF
>many|TRBV5-1|TRBJ1-2|.
TGCGCCAGCAGCGTAGAAACAGGTTCCGATGGCTACACCTTC
CASSVETGSDGYTF
>many|TRBV2|TRBJ1-1|TRBD1
TGTGCCAGCAGTTGGGACAGGGGGGCTGACACTGAAGCTTTCTTT
CASSWDRGADTEAFF
>.|TRBV12-3/TRBV12-4|TRBJ1-2|TRBD1
TGTGCCAGCAGTAGGGGGCTGACCGAAGGGGGAGCTAACTATGGCTACACCTTC
CASSRGLTEGGANYGYTF
>.|TRBV20-1|TRBJ1-1|TRBD1
TGCAGTGTTCCGGGACAGGGATCTCTGGCTTTCTTT
CSVPGQGSLAFF
>many|TRBV7-2|TRBJ2-7|TRBD2
TGTGCCAGCAGCAGCTCGAGACTAGCGGGAGTAGTACGGACCTCCTACGAGCAGTACTTC
CASSSSRLAGVVRTSYEQYF
>.|TRBV30|TRBJ2-7|.
TGTGCCTGGAACCCTGGACACGGCTCCGGCGAGCAGTACTTC
CAWNPGHGSGEQYF
>many|TRBV29-1|TRBJ2-7|TRBD1
TGCAGCTCCCGGGACAGATACGAGCAGTACTTC
CSSRDRYEQYF
>.|TRBV4-2|TRBJ1-6|.
TGTGCCAGCAGCCAAGATTTGGGAGGCTATAATTCACCCCTCCACTTT
CASSQDLGGYNSPLHF
>many|TRBV24-1|TRBJ2-7|.
TGTGCCACCAGTGACTCGGGCAACTCCTACGAGCAGTACTTC
CATSDSGNSYEQYF
>many|TRBV5-1|TRBJ1-3|TRBD1
TGCGCCAGCAGCCAATCACCTCAGACAGGGGATGGAAACACCATATATTTT
CASSQSPQTGDGNTIYF
>many|TRBV28|TRBJ2-7|.
TGTGCCAGCAAGGATCCAGCCATCTACGAGCAGTACTTC
CASKDPAIYEQYF
>many|TRBV24-1|TRBJ1-2|.
TGTGCCACCAGTGATCAGGACAGCTTCTATGGCTACACCTTC
CATSDQDSFYGYTF
>many|TRBV5-1|TRBJ1-6|TRBD1
TGCGCCAGCAGCCTGGACAGGAATAATTCACCCCTCCACTTT
CASSLDRNNSPLHF